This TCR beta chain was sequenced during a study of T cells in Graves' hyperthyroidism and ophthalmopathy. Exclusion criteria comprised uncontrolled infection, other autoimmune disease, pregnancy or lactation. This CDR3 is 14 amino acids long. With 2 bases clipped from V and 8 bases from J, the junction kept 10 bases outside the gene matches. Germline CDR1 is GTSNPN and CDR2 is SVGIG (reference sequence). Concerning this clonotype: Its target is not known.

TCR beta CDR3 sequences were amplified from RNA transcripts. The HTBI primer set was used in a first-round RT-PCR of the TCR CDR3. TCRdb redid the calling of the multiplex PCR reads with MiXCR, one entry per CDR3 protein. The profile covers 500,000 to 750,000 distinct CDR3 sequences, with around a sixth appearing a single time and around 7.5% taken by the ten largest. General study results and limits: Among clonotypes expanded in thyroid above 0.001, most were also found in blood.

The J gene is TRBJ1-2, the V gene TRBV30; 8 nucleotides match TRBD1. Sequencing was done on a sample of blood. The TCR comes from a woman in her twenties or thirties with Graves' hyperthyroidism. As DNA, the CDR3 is TGTGCCTGGAGTCCAGGGGGCGCAGCTTACGGCTACACCTTC. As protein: CAWSPGGAAYGYTF.